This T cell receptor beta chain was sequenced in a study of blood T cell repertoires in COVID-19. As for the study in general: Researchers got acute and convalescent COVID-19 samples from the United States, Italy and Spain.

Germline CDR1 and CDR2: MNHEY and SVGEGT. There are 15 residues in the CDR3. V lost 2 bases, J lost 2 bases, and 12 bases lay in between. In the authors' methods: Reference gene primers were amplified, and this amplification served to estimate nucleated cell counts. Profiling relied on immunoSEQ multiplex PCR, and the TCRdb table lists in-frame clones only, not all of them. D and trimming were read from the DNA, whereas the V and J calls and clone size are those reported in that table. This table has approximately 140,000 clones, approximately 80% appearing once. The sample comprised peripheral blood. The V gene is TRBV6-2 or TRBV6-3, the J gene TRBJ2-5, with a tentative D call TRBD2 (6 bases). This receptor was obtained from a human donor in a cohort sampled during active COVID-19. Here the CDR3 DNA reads TGTGCCAGCAGTTACGGGGGGACGGTTCAAGAGACCCAGTACTTC. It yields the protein CASSYGGTVQETQYF.